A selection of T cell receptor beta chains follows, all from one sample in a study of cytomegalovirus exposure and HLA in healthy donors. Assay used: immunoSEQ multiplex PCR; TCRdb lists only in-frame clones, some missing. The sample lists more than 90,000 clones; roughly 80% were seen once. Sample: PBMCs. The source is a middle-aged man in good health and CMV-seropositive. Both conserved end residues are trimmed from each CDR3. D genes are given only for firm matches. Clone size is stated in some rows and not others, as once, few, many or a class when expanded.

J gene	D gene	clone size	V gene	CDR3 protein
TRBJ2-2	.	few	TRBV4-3	ASSQEGSSPEGGGELF
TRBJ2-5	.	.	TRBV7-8	ASSLGRVRQETQY
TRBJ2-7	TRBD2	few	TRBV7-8	ASSPQLGGSSYEQY
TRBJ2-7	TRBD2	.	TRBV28	ACPAGGREQY
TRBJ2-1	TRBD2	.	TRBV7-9	ASSQLAGGPNEQF
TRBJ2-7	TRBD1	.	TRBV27	ASSLYRGPYEQY
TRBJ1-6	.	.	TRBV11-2	ASSLDLDRPVSPLH
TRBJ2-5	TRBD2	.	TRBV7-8	ASSFGGLAGVQETQY
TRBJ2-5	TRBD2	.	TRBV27	ASSPPLAGRSWETQY
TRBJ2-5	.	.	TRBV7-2	ASSLYRETQY
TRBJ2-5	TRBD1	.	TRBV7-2	ASSGDRVGQGTQY
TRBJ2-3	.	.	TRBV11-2	ASSSRDRDTDTQY
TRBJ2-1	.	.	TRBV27	ASSIKGGDYNEQF